Listed here are 7 T cell receptor beta chains from one sample, sequenced in a study of cytomegalovirus exposure and HLA in healthy donors. The primer mix had 60 Vbeta and 13 Jbeta primers. This table comes from immunoSEQ multiplex PCR, and its TCRdb copy is limited to in-frame clones, with some not included. The sample contains approximately 160,000 clones, 68% of which appear only once. Material: PBMCs. These receptors came from a man aged 50 or older in good health and CMV-seronegative.

This clone has more than one count but fewer than ten. The rearrangement joins TRBV5-1 to TRBJ2-1; 11 positions agree with TRBD2. This CDR3 region has 16 residues. Unmatched junction bases numbered 5, after V lost 0 bases and J lost 6 bases. Germline loops: CDR1 SGHRS, CDR2 YFSETQ. The CDR3 DNA sequence: TGCGCCAGCAGCTTGGAGCGACTAGCGGGGAGCAATGAGCAGTTCTTC. This gives the protein CASSLERLAGSNEQFF.

The genes are TRBV2 and TRBJ1-4; D may be TRBD1 (6 bases). The CDR3 spans 18 residues. V gave up 3 bases and J gave up 8 bases, with 25 bases separating them. Germline V gene data show CDR1 as SNHLY and CDR2 as FYNNEI. CDR3 DNA: TGTGCCAGCAGTGATTACCCCTCGGCAGCAGGGGCGGGCGAAAAACTGTTTTTT. Translated, it gives CASSDYPSAAGAGEKLFF. The full variable domain, with the rest looked up from reference TRBV2 and TRBJ1-4, is EPEVTQTPSHQVTQMGQEVILRCVPISNHLYFYWYRQILGQKVEFLVSFYNNEISEKSEIFDDQFSVERPDGSNFTLKIRSTKLEDSAMYFCASSDYPSAAGAGEKLFFGSGTQLSVL.

The V call is TRBV19, the J call TRBJ1-6; TRBD1 aligns across 8 bases. Germline CDR1 reads LNHDA; CDR2 reads SQIVND (reference sequence). Losses at the gene ends were 10 bases for V and 7 bases for J; bases not matched to a gene: 6. The CDR3 runs 13 residues. CDR3 coding DNA: TGTGCCACTGGACAGGGAGGCAATTCACCCCTCCACTTT. Amino acids: CATGQGGNSPLHF.

The chain links TRBV6-1 to TRBJ1-5; possible D gene TRBD1, 6 bases. Looked up from germline, CDR1 is MNHNS and CDR2 is SASEGT. Trimming took off 7 bases at V and 5 bases at J, with 18 bases between the two ends. This CDR3 has 15 amino acids. This CDR3 reads CASKSRDTNYQPQHF. DNA for the CDR3: TGTGCCAGCAAGTCCCGGGACACAAATTATCAGCCCCAGCATTTT.

The chain carries TRBV6-1 and TRBJ2-1; 9 bases align to TRBD2. Germline V gene sequence: CDR1 MNHNS, CDR2 SASEGT. The V and J ends lost 2 bases and 10 bases, in that order; junction bases with no gene match: 12. This CDR3 region has 16 residues. This CDR3 reads CASSERGRGGAGEQFF. CDR3 DNA: TGTGCCAGCAGTGAAAGGGGACGCGGGGGGGCGGGAGAGCAGTTCTTC.

The genes are TRBV5-4 and TRBJ2-1, with TRBD2 as a possible D gene (6 bases). There are 14 residues in the CDR3. Trimming removed 1 base from V and 8 bases from J, with 13 bases in between. Germline CDR1 reads SGHNT; CDR2 reads YYREEE (reference sequence). CDR3 protein: CASSLPTLAYEQFF. DNA for the CDR3: TGTGCCAGCAGCTTGCCTACCCTAGCGTATGAGCAGTTCTTC.

The rearrangement links TRBV7-6 to TRBJ2-5, with 7 bases fitting TRBD1. Germline V gene lookup returns CDR1 SGHVS and CDR2 FNYEAQ. The CDR3 contains 14 residues. Trimming at V came to 3 bases and at J to 4 bases, leaving 5 bases not matched to a gene. The CDR3: CASSFTTGTETQYF. CDR3 DNA: TGTGCCAGCAGCTTCACGACAGGGACAGAGACCCAGTACTTC.